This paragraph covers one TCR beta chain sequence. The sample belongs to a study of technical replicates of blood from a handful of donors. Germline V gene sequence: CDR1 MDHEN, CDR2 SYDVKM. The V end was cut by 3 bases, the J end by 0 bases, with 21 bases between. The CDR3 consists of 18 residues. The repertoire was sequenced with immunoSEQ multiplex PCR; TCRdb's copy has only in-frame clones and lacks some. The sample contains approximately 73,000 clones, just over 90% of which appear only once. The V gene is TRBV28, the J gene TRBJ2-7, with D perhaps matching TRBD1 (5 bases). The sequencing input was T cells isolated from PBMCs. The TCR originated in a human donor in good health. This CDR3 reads CASSFVLAAGPPSYEQYF. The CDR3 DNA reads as TGTGCCAGCAGTTTCGTTTTGGCAGCAGGGCCGCCCTCCTACGAGCAGTACTTC.